The table lists the clone carrying this TCR beta chain with a few counts. The data derive from a study of T cell responses to AZD1222 COVID-19 vaccine. As for the study in general: Pooling was applied to second doses at about 4 or about 12 weeks.

Sequencing used immunoSEQ multiplex PCR; TCRdb keeps in-frame clones, though not all of them. Here the sample spans about 97,000 clones, around nine tenths being singletons. Germline CDR1 is MGHRA and CDR2 is YSYEKL. The V and J ends lost 5 bases and 7 bases respectively, with 12 bases between them. This CDR3 region has 13 residues. The sample here was peripheral blood, taken on day 0 of AZD1222 vaccination. The rearrangement uses TRBV4-1 and TRBJ2-1; unclear D gene. The sequence came from an adult in good health. The CDR3 DNA sequence: TGCGCCAGCAGCTCTCAGAGGACGAATGAGCAGTTCTTC. Translated, it gives CASSSQRTNEQFF.